The 20 T cell receptor beta chains presented below share a single source sample, sequenced in a study of T cell responses to AZD1222 COVID-19 vaccine. Only in-frame clones appear in the TCRdb table, and some are missing; sequencing was by immunoSEQ multiplex PCR. Here the sample spans 130,000 to 150,000 clones, roughly 94% being singletons. This specimen was peripheral blood, taken on day 0 of AZD1222 vaccination. The origin of the receptors is an adult in good health.

J is TRBJ1-1 and V is TRBV19; the D is unclear. Germline V gene sequence: CDR1 LNHDA, CDR2 SQIVND (reference sequence). The CDR3 loop spans 13 amino acids. Deletions cut 6 bases from V and 5 bases from J, with 13 bases between. CDR3 residues: CASRTRRGTEAFF. The CDR3 DNA reads as TGTGCCAGTAGGACCAGGAGAGGGACTGAAGCTTTCTTT.

The chain links TRBV5-1 to TRBJ1-4; 8 bases line up with TRBD1. Looked up from germline, CDR1 is SGHRS and CDR2 is YFSETQ. The junction had 27 bases not matched to a gene; V was cut back by 4 bases and J by 7 bases. CDR3 size: 21 residues. The CDR3 region has the DNA TGCGCCAGCAGCCCCCCGAAAAGACAGGGGAAGGTAAGAGATGTAGGTGAAAAACTGTTTTTT. Protein product: CASSPPKRQGKVRDVGEKLFF.

This rearrangement joins TRBV2 to TRBJ1-3, with no clear D. Trimming cost V 4 bases and J 9 bases, with 13 bases left between them. The CDR3 totals 13 residues. Germline-derived CDR1 and CDR2 are SNHLY and FYNNEI. CDR3: CASSVLSKGTIYF. The CDR3 region has the DNA TGTGCCAGCAGTGTTTTGTCCAAGGGCACCATATATTTT.

This clone was seen a few times. This rearrangement joins TRBV3-1 (or the pseudogene TRBV3-2) to TRBJ2-7; D is perhaps TRBD1 (6 bases). Per germline, CDR1 LGHDT and CDR2 YNNKEL (reference sequence). The CDR3 is 12 residues long. Trimming took 10 bases from V and 6 from J, leaving 16 bases between them. CDR3 residues: CATSGTRIEQYF. The CDR3 DNA sequence: TGTGCCACCTCCGGGACACGGATCGAGCAGTACTTC.

The chain combines TRBV18 with TRBJ2-7; D possibly corresponds to TRBD1 (6 bases). CDR3 size: 14 residues. Germline lookup yields CDR1 KGHSH and CDR2 LQKENI. Deletions cut 6 bases from V and 0 bases from J, with 12 bases between. In nucleotides, the CDR3 is TGTGCCAGCTCCTCGAGGGGGAGCTCCTACGAGCAGTACTTC. Its protein product is CASSSRGSSYEQYF.

V is TRBV28 and J is TRBJ1-4, with 10 bases that match TRBD1. In germline, CDR1 is MDHEN, CDR2 SYDVKM. The CDR3 sequence is 16 residues long. Unmatched junction bases numbered 5, after V lost 5 bases and J lost 2 bases. CDR3 sequence: CASSAWTGGTNEKLFF. DNA of the CDR3: TGTGCCAGCAGTGCCTGGACAGGGGGGACTAATGAAAAACTGTTTTTT.

The V call is TRBV19, the J call TRBJ1-4, with 8 positions matching TRBD1. The V segment lost 6 bases and the J segment 8 bases; nucleotides outside the gene matches: 8. Germline lookup yields CDR1 LNHDA and CDR2 SQIVND (reference sequence). The CDR3 covers 14 residues. CDR3: CASRAGGGGEKLFF. In DNA, the CDR3 is TGTGCCAGTAGGGCAGGGGGCGGGGGCGAAAAACTGTTTTTT.

CDR3 protein: CAWGSWVPGLGGTEAFF. The CDR3 region has the DNA TGTGCCTGGGGATCTTGGGTTCCAGGATTAGGGGGCACTGAAGCTTTCTTT. J is TRBJ1-1 and V is TRBV30; D perhaps matches TRBD1 (6 bases). The germline CDR1 and CDR2 sequences are GTSNPN and SVGIG (reference sequence). This CDR3 is built from 17 residues. Trimming left V 5 bases short and J 4 bases short, with 26 bases between.

The chain carries TRBV7-9 and TRBJ2-7, with D possibly TRBD1 on 5 matching bases. The CDR3 sequence is 17 residues long. In germline, CDR1 is SEHNR, CDR2 FQNEAQ (reference sequence). Trimming shortened V by 4 bases and J by 3 bases, and 22 bases separated the two germline ends. CDR3: CASSSQGDSPEHYEQYF. The CDR3 DNA follows: TGTGCCAGCAGCTCCCAGGGTGACAGTCCAGAACACTACGAGCAGTACTTC. The entire variable domain, with the rest obtained from reference TRBV7-9 and TRBJ2-7, is as follows: DTGVSQNPRHKITKRGQNVTFRCDPISEHNRLYWYRQTLGQGPEFLTYFQNEAQLEKSRLLSDRFSAERPKGSFSTLEIQRTEQGDSAMYLCASSSQGDSPEHYEQYFGPGTRLTVT.

The V call is TRBV18, the J call TRBJ1-2, with D possibly being TRBD1 (5 bases). CDR3 size: 12 residues. Germline V gene lookup returns CDR1 KGHSH and CDR2 LQKENI. The V end was cut by 2 bases, the J end by 8 bases, with 9 bases between. CDR3 sequence reads: CASSPGGIGYTF. The CDR3 DNA follows: TGTGCCAGCTCACCAGGGGGAATAGGCTACACCTTC. Full variable domain (remainder filled in from reference TRBV18 and TRBJ1-2): NAGVMQNPRHLVRRRGQEARLRCSPMKGHSHVYWYRQLPEEGLKFMVYLQKENIIDESGMPKERFSAEFPKEGPSILRIQQVVRGDSAAYFCASSPGGIGYTFGSGTRLTVV.

The CDR3 sequence: CASRPDTEAFF. The CDR3 region has the DNA TGTGCCAGCAGACCAGACACTGAAGCTTTCTTT. This rearrangement joins TRBV2 to TRBJ1-1, with D unclear. CDR3 length: 11 amino acids. V lost 6 bases, J lost 3 bases, and 5 bases lay in between. Germline V gene lookup returns CDR1 SNHLY and CDR2 FYNNEI.

V gene TRBV6-5 combines with J gene TRBJ2-7, with 10 bases aligning to TRBD2. The trim removed 6 bases at V and 6 bases at J, leaving 5 bases unmatched. The CDR3 has 13 amino acids. Germline loops: CDR1 MNHEY, CDR2 SVGAGI. The CDR3 nucleotides read TGTGCCAGCAGGGGACTAGCGAGCCCCGAGCAGTACTTC. Its translation: CASRGLASPEQYF.

The V call is TRBV5-6, the J call TRBJ1-1; TRBD1 matches 7 bases. CDR3 size: 18 residues. Unmatched junction bases numbered 15, after V lost 0 bases and J lost 4 bases. Germline V gene data show CDR1 as SGHDT and CDR2 as YYEEEE. For the CDR3, the DNA is TGTGCCAGCAGCTTGGCCCACAAGGGGGCGAAAGGTGGCACTGAAGCTTTCTTT. Residues: CASSLAHKGAKGGTEAFF.

The chain carries TRBV19 and TRBJ1-4, with 10 bases fitting TRBD1. The CDR3 runs 15 residues. Germline CDR1 is LNHDA and CDR2 is SQIVND (reference sequence). Trimming took 9 bases from V and 0 from J; bases not matched to a gene: 4. As DNA, the CDR3 is TGTGCCAGCGGGACAGGGGATGCAACTAATGAAAAACTGTTTTTT. Translation: CASGTGDATNEKLFF.

Here the CDR3 reads CASSVRDRGLYEQYF. CDR3 sequence (DNA): TGTGCCAGCAGCGTTCGGGACAGGGGGCTCTACGAGCAGTACTTC. V is TRBV13 and J is TRBJ2-7; 12 nucleotides match TRBD1. The CDR3 totals 15 residues. Per the germline V gene, CDR1 is PRHDT and CDR2 is FYEKMQ (reference sequence). V was clipped by 5 bases and J by 3 bases; unmatched bases: 5.

The chain recombines TRBV19 with TRBJ1-4; weak D call: TRBD1 (5 bases). Germline lookup yields CDR1 LNHDA and CDR2 SQIVND (reference sequence). This CDR3 comprises 17 residues. Deletions cut 1 base from V and 0 bases from J, with 12 bases between. CDR3 DNA sequence: TGTGCCAGTAGTATAGTTCCGACAGCAGCAACTAATGAAAAACTGTTTTTT. Amino acid sequence: CASSIVPTAATNEKLFF. The full variable domain, with the rest looked up from reference TRBV19 and TRBJ1-4, is DGGITQSPKYLFRKEGQNVTLSCEQNLNHDAMYWYRQDPGQGLRLIYYSQIVNDFQKGDIAEGYSVSREKKESFPLTVTSAQKNPTAFYLCASSIVPTAATNEKLFFGSGTQLSVL.

Points on this clone: The junction shows a germline mismatch at one end, possibly a read error. The sample carries other DNA sequences with the same CDR3. J is TRBJ1-1 and V is TRBV15; the D gene is possibly TRBD1 (5 bases). CDR3 size: 13 residues. Germline V gene sequence: CDR1 LNHNV, CDR2 YYDKDF (reference sequence). This chain's CDR3 is CATSRDEGTEAFF. CDR3 in DNA: TGTGCTACCAGCAGAGATGAGGGGACTGAAGCTTTCTTT.

There are a few counts of this clone. The chain couples TRBV7-2 to TRBJ2-3, with D hard to call. Germline V lookup: CDR1 SGHTA, CDR2 FQGNSA. This CDR3 comprises 13 residues. Trimming took 5 bases from V and 7 from J, leaving 13 bases between them. This chain's CDR3 is CASSTTTINTQYF. As DNA, the CDR3 is TGTGCCAGCAGCACCACAACAATAAATACGCAGTATTTT.

The chain employs TRBV19 and TRBJ2-5; 8 nucleotides match TRBD2. V shed 3 bases and J 9 bases; nucleotides not matched to a gene: 6. CDR1 is LNHDA, CDR2 SQIVND, per germline (reference sequence). There are 13 residues in the CDR3. This CDR3 is CASSMETSAAQYF. The CDR3 DNA follows: TGTGCCAGTAGTATGGAGACTAGCGCGGCCCAGTACTTC.

This chain uses TRBV7-2 with TRBJ2-2; D gene ambiguous. Germline lookup yields CDR1 SGHTA and CDR2 FQGNSA. This CDR3 has 12 amino acids. The V end lost 2 bases, the J end lost 6 bases, and 4 bases lay between the germline ends. The CDR3, as DNA: TGTGCCAGCAGCTTAAGCTCCGGGGAGCTGTTTTTT. Translating it yields CASSLSSGELFF.